This T cell receptor (beta chain) is drawn from a study of Graves' ophthalmopathy and Graves' hyperthyroidism. The study's findings and limits: The model reached approximately 70% sensitivity and roughly 72% specificity for predicting ophthalmopathy progression. In blood, most expanded thyroid clonotypes above 0.001 frequency were also detected.

In this sample, this clonotype turned up many times. What it binds is not known. In germline, CDR1 is SGHTA, CDR2 FQGNSA. V was shortened by 5 bases and J by 2 bases, with 4 bases between the two germline ends. The CDR3 totals 11 residues. Amplifying from RNA transcripts, the study obtained TCR beta CDR3 regions. In the first round, RT-PCR was carried out with HTBI primers, and a multiplex PCR formed the second round. TCRdb re-derived calls from the multiplex PCR reads in MiXCR, one entry per CDR3 protein. The sample carries 150,000 to 200,000 distinct CDR3 sequences, approximately 40% recorded once. The source material was peripheral blood. The receptor's source is a man between 25 and 39 years old with Graves' ophthalmopathy. The rearrangement uses TRBV7-2 and TRBJ2-7; D gene unclear. The DNA of the CDR3 is TGTGCCAGCAGCCAAGCCTACGAGCAGTACTTC. Translating gives CASSQAYEQYF.